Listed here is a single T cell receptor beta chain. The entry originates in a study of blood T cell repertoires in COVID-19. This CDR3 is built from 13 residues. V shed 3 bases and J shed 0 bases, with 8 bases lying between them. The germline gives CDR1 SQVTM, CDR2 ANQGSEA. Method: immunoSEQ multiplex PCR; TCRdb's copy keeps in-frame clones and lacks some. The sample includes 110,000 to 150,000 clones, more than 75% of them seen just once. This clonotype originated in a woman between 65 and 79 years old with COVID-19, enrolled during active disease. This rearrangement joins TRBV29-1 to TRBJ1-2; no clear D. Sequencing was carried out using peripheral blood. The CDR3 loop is CSVDRSANYGYTF. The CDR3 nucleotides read TGCAGCGTTGACAGATCCGCTAACTATGGCTACACCTTC.